This T cell receptor (beta chain) is from a study of blood T cell repertoires in COVID-19. The CDR3 length is 16 residues. V dropped 2 bases and J dropped 6 bases, with 14 bases sitting between them. Germline CDR1 LGHDT, CDR2 YNNKEL (reference sequence). TCRdb's table, derived via immunoSEQ multiplex PCR, lists solely in-frame clones and lacks some. The sample holds 150,000 to 180,000 clones; roughly 84% are singletons and the top ten take 0.6% to 0.7%. Material: peripheral blood. The receptor comes from a man in his fifties or sixties with COVID-19, enrolled during active disease. V gene TRBV3-1 (or the pseudogene TRBV3-2) combines with J gene TRBJ1-6, with D perhaps matching TRBD1 (5 bases). CDR3 loop: CASSQIGGLGNSPLHF. The CDR3 nucleotides read TGTGCCAGCAGCCAAATTGGGGGACTTGGTAATTCACCCCTCCACTTT.